This TCR beta chain was obtained from a study of blood T cell repertoires in COVID-19. The wider study: The United States, Italy and Spain were the sources of the acute and convalescent COVID-19 samples.

TCRdb keeps only in-frame clones here, not all; method: immunoSEQ multiplex PCR. The sample carries around 500,000 clones, over 75% recorded once. This CDR3 contains 15 residues. The germline V gene has CDR1 SGHTA and CDR2 FQGNSA. Between the trimmed V and J ends, which lost 3 bases and 5 bases, there was a span of 13 bases. This receptor was obtained from a woman aged 40 to 49 who had recovered from COVID-19. The V and J genes are TRBV7-2 and TRBJ2-2; D may be TRBD2 (6 bases). The sequencing input was PBMCs or T cells enriched from blood (not recorded which). The CDR3 nucleotides read TGTGCCAGCAGCTTCGGGGGAGGAAGGACCGGGGAGCTGTTTTTT. Its translation is CASSFGGGRTGELFF.